The 9 T cell receptor beta chains listed next were all sequenced from one sample in a study of blood T cell repertoires in COVID-19. The data were produced by immunoSEQ multiplex PCR, yet TCRdb's version contains in-frame clones alone and is incomplete. The sample contains approximately 210,000 clones, 87% of which appear only once. Sequencing was carried out using peripheral blood. The receptors derive from a man between 40 and 49 years old with active or convalescent COVID-19.

The V gene is TRBV5-1, the J gene TRBJ1-6; the match to TRBD1 covers 8 bases. The CDR3 loop spans 15 amino acids. CDR1 SGHRS and CDR2 YFSETQ come from the germline V gene. Trimming at V came to 0 bases and at J to 5 bases, leaving 1 base not matched to a gene. The CDR3, as DNA: TGCGCCAGCAGCTTGGAGGGACAGGATAATTCACCCCTCCACTTT. Residues: CASSLEGQDNSPLHF.

The chain couples TRBV9 to TRBJ2-2; 11 positions agree with TRBD2. Trimming cost V 4 bases and J 0 bases; bases outside gene matches: 8. The germline gives CDR1 SGDLS, CDR2 YYNGEE. This CDR3 is built from 18 residues. The CDR3 region is CASSQGTSGLANTGELFF. The DNA for the CDR3 is TGTGCCAGCAGCCAAGGGACTAGCGGACTCGCGAACACCGGGGAGCTGTTTTTT.

The rearrangement links TRBV10-2 to TRBJ2-2; D is perhaps TRBD1 (5 bases). Germline-derived CDR1 and CDR2 are WSHSY and SAAADI. V was clipped by 4 bases and J by 3 bases, with 9 bases between them. This CDR3 contains 14 residues. The CDR3 nucleotides are TGCGCCAGCAGTGGAGCCAGGGACACCGGGGAGCTGTTTTTT. Translation: CASSGARDTGELFF.

The genes are TRBV2 and TRBJ2-1, with TRBD2 matching 10 bases. This CDR3 comprises 16 residues. Germline V gene lookup returns CDR1 SNHLY and CDR2 FYNNEI. Trimming removed 4 bases from V and 4 bases from J; junction bases left unmatched: 7. The CDR3 DNA is TGTGCCAGCAGTGCGGAGAGCGGGAGGGGGTACAATGAGCAGTTCTTC. Protein product: CASSAESGRGYNEQFF. Looking up the rest from reference TRBV2 and TRBJ2-1 gives the full variable domain: EPEVTQTPSHQVTQMGQEVILRCVPISNHLYFYWYRQILGQKVEFLVSFYNNEISEKSEIFDDQFSVERPDGSNFTLKIRSTKLEDSAMYFCASSAESGRGYNEQFFGPGTRLTVL.

This clone was counted only a few times. The chain is built from TRBV28 and TRBJ1-5; TRBD1 aligns across 11 bases. With V trimmed by 5 bases and J by 7 bases, 13 bases remained unmatched. The germline V gene has CDR1 MDHEN and CDR2 SYDVKM. This CDR3 has 17 amino acids. The CDR3 spells CASSPGTGGVYGQPQHF. The CDR3 DNA is TGTGCCAGCAGTCCTGGGACAGGGGGAGTTTACGGGCAGCCCCAGCATTTT.

Only one count was recorded for this clone. The gene calls are TRBV6-5 and TRBJ1-2; weak D call: TRBD1 (6 bases). The CDR3 has 14 amino acids. Germline lookup yields CDR1 MNHEY and CDR2 SVGAGI. V lost 5 bases to trimming and J lost 0 bases, with 10 bases between them. CDR3 coding DNA: TGTGCCAGCAGTCCGGACAGAGCTAACTATGGCTACACCTTC. Protein product: CASSPDRANYGYTF.

J is TRBJ2-1 and V is TRBV11-3, with TRBD2 identical over 10 bases. There are 16 residues in the CDR3. Germline CDR1 and CDR2: SGHNT and YENEEA. V shed 1 base, J shed 7 bases, and the junction held 7 bases outside the gene matches. The CDR3, as DNA: TGTGCCAGCAGCTTAGGGGGGAGCGGGAGGGGAAATGAGCAGTTCTTC. Translated: CASSLGGSGRGNEQFF.

The J gene is TRBJ2-7, the V gene TRBV27, with unresolved D. This CDR3 contains 12 residues. The germline V gene has CDR1 MNHEY and CDR2 SMNVEV (reference sequence). V dropped 4 bases and J dropped 6 bases, with 10 bases sitting between them. The DNA for the CDR3 is TGTGCCAGCAGTTCCGACACCCGCGAGCAGTACTTC. Amino acids: CASSSDTREQYF.

Only one count was recorded for this clone. The chain has TRBV28 and TRBJ1-2; possibly TRBD1 for D (5 bases). Trimming pared 2 bases from V and 8 bases from J, leaving 18 bases between. The CDR3 has 15 amino acids. The germline V gene has CDR1 MDHEN and CDR2 SYDVKM. The CDR3 nucleotides are TGTGCCAGCAGTTTAATAGTGGGGCGCCCCCCGGGCTACACCTTC. This sequence encodes CASSLIVGRPPGYTF.